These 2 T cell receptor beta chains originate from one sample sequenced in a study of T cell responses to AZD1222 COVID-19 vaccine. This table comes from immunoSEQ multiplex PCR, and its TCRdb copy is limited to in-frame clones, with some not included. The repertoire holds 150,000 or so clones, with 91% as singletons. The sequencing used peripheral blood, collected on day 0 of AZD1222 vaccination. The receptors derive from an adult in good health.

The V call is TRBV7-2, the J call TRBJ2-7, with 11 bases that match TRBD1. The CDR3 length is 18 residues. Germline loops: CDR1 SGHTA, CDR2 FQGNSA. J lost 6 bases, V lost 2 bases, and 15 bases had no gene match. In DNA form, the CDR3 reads TGTGCCAGCAGCTTACTTTTTCTGTATGGGGACAGGGGGGCCGAGCAGTACTTC. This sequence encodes CASSLLFLYGDRGAEQYF.

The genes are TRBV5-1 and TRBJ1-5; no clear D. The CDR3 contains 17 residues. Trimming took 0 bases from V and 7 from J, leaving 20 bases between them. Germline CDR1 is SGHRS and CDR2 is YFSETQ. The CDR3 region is CASSLGGFDGFGQPQHF. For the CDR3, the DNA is TGCGCCAGCAGCTTGGGCGGGTTCGACGGTTTCGGGCAGCCCCAGCATTTT.